These 18 T cell receptor beta chains originate from one sample sequenced in a study of spatial heterogeneity in lung cancer. Study results and limitations: Counts that tracked tumor mutation counts were those of expanded intratumoral alpha and beta TCRs.

TCRdb independently ran MiXCR on the 5' RACE reads; one entry per CDR3 protein. The sample lists about 8,100 distinct CDR3 sequences; about 12% were seen once. These receptors' antigens are unknown. Time point indicated: sample taken at primary tumor resection. Sequenced here: lung tumor tissue, sampled at surgery. The receptors were gathered from a male donor with early-stage non-small cell lung cancer.

This clonotype was observed at least ten times. Found in a library prepared for alpha chains, this beta chain is an off-target read, and its abundance has little meaning. V is TRBV12-3 or TRBV12-4 and J is TRBJ1-1; 9 bases align to TRBD1. The V segment lost 6 bases and the J segment 4 bases; nucleotides outside the gene matches: 9. This CDR3 contains 15 residues. The DNA of the CDR3 is TGTGCCAGCAGCCTTACACAGGGGGCCCTCACTGAAGCTTTCTTT. Translated, it gives CASSLTQGALTEAFF.

Turning to this clonotype: This beta chain came through as a stray read in a library set up for alpha chains, and its size says little. This chain uses TRBV19 with TRBJ2-1; 7 nucleotides agree with TRBD1. Germline V gene sequence: CDR1 LNHDA, CDR2 SQIVND (reference sequence). Unmatched junction bases numbered 3, after V lost 2 bases and J lost 5 bases. The CDR3 extends over 14 amino acids. The CDR3, as DNA: TGTGCCAGTAGTATACAGGGGGAACACAATGAGCAGTTCTTC. Translated, it gives CASSIQGEHNEQFF.

This clonotype was found many times. As an off-target read in a library built for alpha chains, this beta chain has a frequency of little significance. The V call is TRBV5-6, the J call TRBJ2-6; TRBD1 aligns across 7 bases. The ends lost 4 bases at V and 3 bases at J; junction bases unmatched: 10. There are 17 residues in the CDR3. The germline gives CDR1 SGHDT, CDR2 YYEEEE. The CDR3 is CASSPGTVVLGANVLTF. In nucleotides, the CDR3 is TGTGCCAGCAGCCCCGGGACAGTAGTCCTTGGGGCCAACGTCCTGACTTTC.

This clonotype was counted between two and nine times. This beta chain is a stray read from a library made for alpha chains; its abundance is not meaningful. The chain uses TRBV4-1 and TRBJ2-7, with D unclear. The germline gives CDR1 MGHRA, CDR2 YSYEKL. Trimming stripped 1 base from V and 2 bases from J, with 12 bases between. The CDR3 loop spans 15 amino acids. The CDR3 protein is CASSQGSSDAYEQYF. CDR3 nucleotide sequence: TGCGCCAGCAGCCAAGGATCTTCGGACGCCTACGAGCAGTACTTC.

In this sample, this clonotype turned up many times. With the library built for alpha chains, this beta chain is off target and its frequency is not meaningful. This chain connects TRBV5-1 to TRBJ1-3; D is uncertain. Deletions cut 1 base from V and 4 bases from J, with 3 bases between. This CDR3 has 12 amino acids. Germline values: CDR1 SGHRS, CDR2 YFSETQ. The CDR3: CASSLLGNTIYF. In nucleotides, the CDR3 is TGCGCCAGCAGCTTGTTGGGAAACACCATATATTTT.

This clonotype is labeled as medium-sized (0.01 to 0.1%). This beta chain is an off-target read within a library intended for alpha chains, so its frequency means little. The rearrangement links TRBV20-1 to TRBJ2-2; 7 bases map to TRBD1. This CDR3 has 14 residues. J was trimmed by 3 bases and V by 5 bases; bases with no gene match: 6. Germline assignment: CDR1 DFQATT and CDR2 SNEGSKA (reference sequence). The CDR3 region has the DNA TGCAGTGCTGCCCGACAGGGAGACACCGGGGAGCTGTTTTTT. Translation: CSAARQGDTGELFF.

This clonotype was detected ten times or more. This beta chain appears as a stray read in a library generated for alpha chains; its size is not informative. This chain joins TRBV7-2 and TRBJ1-1; D not certain. CDR3 length: 13 residues. In germline, CDR1 is SGHTA, CDR2 FQGNSA. V dropped 7 bases and J dropped 3 bases, with 12 bases sitting between them. CDR3 region: CASILPPDTEAFF. CDR3 nucleotides: TGTGCCAGCATTCTTCCCCCGGACACTGAAGCTTTCTTT.

By sample share, this clonotype is medium-sized. In a library made to pick up alpha chains, this beta chain is a stray read with a size that means little. This rearrangement joins TRBV13 to TRBJ2-7; 8 bases line up with TRBD2. Losses at the gene ends were 5 bases for V and 4 bases for J; bases not matched to a gene: 10. Germline lookup yields CDR1 PRHDT and CDR2 FYEKMQ (reference sequence). This CDR3 comprises 15 residues. The CDR3 nucleotides read TGTGCCAGCAGCCCCGCGGCGGGGGGAGAATACGAGCAGTACTTC. It codes for CASSPAAGGEYEQYF.

This clonotype was seen many times. In a library made to pick up alpha chains, this beta chain is a stray read with a size that means little. The CDR3: CASKGLAGTDTQYF. The CDR3, as DNA: TGTGCCAGCAAGGGACTAGCGGGAACAGATACGCAGTATTTT. The chain has TRBV6-2 or TRBV6-3 and TRBJ2-3; 13 bases line up with TRBD2. The length of the CDR3 is 14 residues. With 7 bases clipped from V and 3 bases from J, the junction kept 1 base outside the gene matches. From germline, CDR1 is MNHEY and CDR2 SVGEGT.

On this clonotype: Found in a library prepared for alpha chains, this beta chain is an off-target read, and its abundance has little meaning. The chain recombines TRBV6-4 with TRBJ1-1; D is uncertain. In germline, CDR1 is MRHNA, CDR2 SNTAGT. CDR3 length: 13 amino acids. Trimming left V 3 bases short and J 1 base short, with 6 bases between. The CDR3 region is CASSEIPNTEAFF. Here the CDR3 DNA reads TGTGCCAGCAGTGAGATCCCGAACACTGAAGCTTTCTTT.

In its sample, this clonotype was seen many times. This beta chain is a stray read from a library made for alpha chains; its abundance is not meaningful. This sequence joins TRBV7-6 and TRBJ2-2; tentative D call: TRBD2 (5 bases). This CDR3 is 15 amino acids long. Germline V gives CDR1 SGHVS, CDR2 FNYEAQ. V gave up 1 base and J gave up 0 bases, with 6 bases separating them. This chain's CDR3 is CASSLGTANTGELFF. The CDR3 DNA is TGTGCCAGCAGCTTAGGGACTGCGAACACCGGGGAGCTGTTTTTT.

This clonotype has ten or more counts. Because the library targeted alpha chains, this beta chain is an off-target read whose size means little. The V call is TRBV27, the J call TRBJ2-7; 8 bases line up with TRBD2. The CDR3 is 16 residues long. From germline, CDR1 is MNHEY and CDR2 SMNVEV (reference sequence). The V and J ends lost 8 bases and 3 bases, in that order; junction bases with no gene match: 15. The chain's CDR3 is CASHPYRGTRDYEQYF. The CDR3 DNA is TGTGCCAGCCACCCTTACCGCGGGACTAGAGACTACGAGCAGTACTTC.

This clonotype was seen repeatedly, ten times or more. This beta chain is a stray read from a library made for alpha chains; its abundance is not meaningful. The chain carries TRBV7-8 and TRBJ2-1, with 14 bases fitting TRBD2. The CDR3 is made up of 15 amino acids. Losses at the gene ends were 5 bases for V and 9 bases for J; bases not matched to a gene: 6. Germline V lookup: CDR1 SGHVS, CDR2 FQNEAQ. The CDR3 loop is CASSPGLAGEGEQFF. DNA for the CDR3: TGTGCCAGCAGCCCGGGACTAGCGGGAGAGGGTGAGCAGTTCTTC.

This clonotype was found many times. Since it is a stray read in a library aimed at alpha chains, this beta chain has a size that is not meaningful. This CDR3 reads CASSQQGARETQYF. The CDR3 bases are TGTGCCAGTAGTCAACAGGGGGCGCGGGAGACCCAGTACTTC. This chain joins TRBV19 and TRBJ2-5, with 9 bases that match TRBD1. V trimming: 5 bases; J trimming: 5 bases; junction bases outside the gene matches: 6. Germline V lookup: CDR1 LNHDA, CDR2 SQIVND (reference sequence). This CDR3 has 14 amino acids. Looking up the rest from reference TRBV19 and TRBJ2-5 gives the full variable domain: DGGITQSPKYLFRKEGQNVTLSCEQNLNHDAMYWYRQDPGQGLRLIYYSQIVNDFQKGDIAEGYSVSREKKESFPLTVTSAQKNPTAFYLCASSQQGARETQYFGPGTRLLVL.

This clonotype was observed at least ten times. A library made for alpha chains picked up this beta chain off target, so its size means little. The genes are TRBV27 and TRBJ1-2, with 9 bases identical to TRBD1. The CDR3 is 17 residues long. Germline V lookup: CDR1 MNHEY, CDR2 SMNVEV (reference sequence). V lost 0 bases and J lost 2; bases outside the gene matches: 7. CDR3 sequence: CASSLSGTGRENYGYTF. CDR3 nucleotides: TGTGCCAGCAGTTTATCGGGGACAGGGAGGGAGAACTATGGCTACACCTTC.

Note on this clonotype: This beta chain appears as a stray read in a library generated for alpha chains; its size is not informative. The rearrangement uses TRBV3-1 and TRBJ2-5, with D unresolved. CDR3 size: 13 residues. The germline CDR1 and CDR2 sequences are LGHDT and YNNKEL (reference sequence). Trimming took off 2 bases at V and 3 bases at J, with 7 bases between the two ends. The CDR3 reads CASSQNREETQYF. The DNA for the CDR3 is TGTGCCAGCAGCCAAAATCGGGAAGAGACCCAGTACTTC.

With respect to this clonotype: Little can be read into the size of this beta chain, an off-target read in a library designed for alpha chains. The chain is built from TRBV30 and TRBJ1-3, with D unresolved. Germline lookup yields CDR1 GTSNPN and CDR2 SVGIG (reference sequence). The CDR3 has 14 amino acids. V lost 4 bases, J lost 0 bases, and 10 bases lay in between. CDR3 residues: CAWTWTGSGNTIYF. The CDR3 bases are TGTGCCTGGACCTGGACTGGCTCTGGAAACACCATATATTTT.

This clonotype has a count of ten or more. This beta chain is a stray sequence in a library constructed for alpha chains; its clone size is not meaningful. V is TRBV2 and J is TRBJ2-5; the D is unclear. The germline V gene encodes CDR1 SNHLY and CDR2 FYNNEI. The CDR3 has 11 amino acids. V was cut by 11 bases and J by 1 base, with 8 bases left in between. CDR3 coding DNA: TGTGCCGGCAAATTCCAAGAGACCCAGTACTTC. This translates into CAGKFQETQYF.